This TCR beta chain was obtained from a study of T cells in Graves' hyperthyroidism and ophthalmopathy. There are 14 residues in the CDR3. Losses at the gene ends were 6 bases for V and 7 bases for J; bases not matched to a gene: 12. Germline V lookup: CDR1 SGHRS, CDR2 YFSETQ. The TCR beta CDR3 regions underwent amplification using RNA transcripts as the source. TCR CDR3 underwent first-round RT-PCR with the HTBI primer set. TCRdb re-called the multiplex PCR reads with MiXCR, one entry per CDR3 protein. The sample shows roughly 100,000 distinct CDR3 sequences, 51% of them seen only once. This clonotype was seen many times.

Sequenced sample: blood. This sequence was found in a woman aged 40-49 years with Graves' hyperthyroidism. This chain uses TRBV5-1 with TRBJ2-7; TRBD1 aligns across 8 bases. The CDR3 region is CASTRGQEVQEQYF. The CDR3 DNA reads as TGCGCCAGCACCCGGGGACAGGAGGTTCAAGAGCAGTACTTC.